The source of this T cell receptor beta chain is a study of Graves' ophthalmopathy and Graves' hyperthyroidism (dated by TCRdb to 2016 to 2019). Regarding the study in general: Peripheral blood was collected before any treatment was given, at the time of initial diagnosis. Following sample collection, hyperthyroidism patients were given methimazole at a starting dose of 30 mg daily, and ophthalmopathy patients were given high-dose intravenous methylprednisolone. In total, around 140 blood samples were TCR-sequenced: approximately 40 ophthalmopathy, some 75 hyperthyroidism and 17 hyperthyroidism-to-ophthalmopathy patients. An independent validation cohort was composed of some 18 hyperthyroidism patients and some 16 patients who later progressed from hyperthyroidism to ophthalmopathy. TCR beta repertoire signatures were used to distinguish Graves' ophthalmopathy from Graves' hyperthyroidism and to predict progression to ophthalmopathy. To explore V-J signatures distinguishing ophthalmopathy from hyperthyroidism, a discovery set of about a hundred patients (about 44 ophthalmopathy, 55 to 60 stable hyperthyroidism) was enrolled. In roughly six hyperthyroidism patients, the T-cell repertoires found in thyroid tissue were compared with those found in blood. General conclusions and limits of the study: The 13-signature model separated ophthalmopathy from stable hyperthyroidism with approximately 90% sensitivity and about 84% specificity in cross-validation, and 80%/75% in the test set. Most expanded thyroid clonotypes with a frequency above 0.001 also appeared in blood, which suggests that blood repertoires may reflect the immune response in the thyroid. Sample size was not statistically predetermined, and group allocation was not concealed from the investigators. In validation, the model predicted ophthalmopathy progression with about 70% sensitivity and about 73% specificity; more than ten predicted patients were CT-confirmed with GO in a median of roughly 6.8 months.

At the junction V is shortened by 5 bases and J by 6 bases, with 12 bases in between. The germline V gene encodes CDR1 SSHAT and CDR2 FNYEAQ (reference sequence). From its cysteine to its phenylalanine, the CDR3 spans 13 amino acids. The only DNA kept is the CDR3, 39 bases in frame from the first base. TCR beta CDR3 regions were amplified from RNA transcripts for repertoire sequencing. HTBI primers and the Qiagen OneStep RT-PCR kit were used in a first-round RT-PCR, which was followed by a second-round multiplex PCR, size selection and purification. Libraries were sequenced paired-end with 100 bp reads on an Illumina HiSeq2000. The study's own analysis went as follows. SOAPnuke was used for read processing, and reads with adapters, uncalled bases, a mean Phred below 15, or no exact constant-primer or identifier match were discarded. COPE v1.2.5 was used to merge the high-quality paired reads. Each unique nucleotide sequence was treated as a clonotype, and MiTCR v1.1 was used to align the clonotypes to the IMGT TRB V, D and J references. The analysis was limited to V-J combinations with a frequency above 0.0001, which together covered more than 99% of repertoires. For each V-J combination, a TCR clonal expansion and chaos score was defined as the ratio of F50 clonal expansion to chaos observed in the TCRdist matrix. Welch's t-statistics and random forest were used to narrow the features down to 10 to 15 V-J combinations, which were then fed into a naive Bayes classifier. The Morisita-Horn index was used to measure how similar the thyroid and blood repertoires were. TCRdb passed the public sequencing reads through fastp at Q25 and MiXCR, retaining productive beta sequences. Entries are consolidated by CDR3 protein sequence, retaining the most common genes and DNA. TCRdb assigned the V and J calls; the authors' analysis was not used. The sample contains 660,000 or so distinct CDR3 sequences, approximately 39% of them found a single time. Roughly 3% of the sample lies in the top ten.

The ophthalmopathy patients had moderately to severely active disease, with a Clinical Activity Score of 3 or higher, a NOSPECS grade of 4 or higher, and a disease duration of less than 3 months. Patients with other autoimmune diseases, uncontrolled infections, pregnancy or lactation were excluded. Diagnosis relied on clinical symptoms, serum thyroxine, TRAb, thyroid ultrasound and orbital computed tomography. Ficoll-Paque density gradient centrifugation was used to isolate PBMCs from approximately 11 ml of fresh peripheral blood. Total RNA was extracted with Trizol reagent and quality-checked on an Agilent 2100 Bioanalyzer. Regarding this clonotype: Its binding antigen is unknown. No much larger clone exists at a distance of one base, and base qualities are not known.

The source of this sequence is an adult man with Graves' ophthalmopathy. The chain is assembled from TRBV7-7 and TRBJ2-3; perhaps TRBD2 is the D gene, with 5 bases matching. Sequencing input: peripheral blood. The nucleotide sequence reads as follows: TGTGCCAGCAGCATTCTGGGGAGCGATACGCAGTATTTT. Translated, this gives CASSILGSDTQYF.